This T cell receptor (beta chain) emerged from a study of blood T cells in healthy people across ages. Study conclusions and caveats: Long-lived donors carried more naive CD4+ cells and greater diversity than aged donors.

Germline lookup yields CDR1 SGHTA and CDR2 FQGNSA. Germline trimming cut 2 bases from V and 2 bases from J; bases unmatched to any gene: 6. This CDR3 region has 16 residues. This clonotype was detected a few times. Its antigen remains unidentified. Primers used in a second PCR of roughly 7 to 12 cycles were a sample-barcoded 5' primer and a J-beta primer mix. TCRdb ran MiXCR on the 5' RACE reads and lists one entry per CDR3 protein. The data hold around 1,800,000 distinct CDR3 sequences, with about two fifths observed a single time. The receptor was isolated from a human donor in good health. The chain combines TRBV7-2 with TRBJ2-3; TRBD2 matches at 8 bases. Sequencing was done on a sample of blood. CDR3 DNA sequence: TGTGCCAGCAGCTTACGGGGGGGGGTGTTCACAGATACGCAGTATTTT. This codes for CASSLRGGVFTDTQYF.